The 29 T cell receptor beta chains below come from one sample, sequenced in a study of cytomegalovirus exposure and HLA in healthy donors. Researchers ran the PCR with 60 Vbeta and 13 Jbeta primers. Assay: immunoSEQ multiplex PCR; the TCRdb copy retains only in-frame clones and omits some. The table lists about 170,000 clones, less than 85% of them singletons. The sample was PBMCs. The receptor source for this set is a male donor in good health and CMV-seronegative.

The rearrangement joins TRBV9 to TRBJ1-6; the D is unclear. V lost 2 bases and J lost 7, with 16 bases in between. This CDR3 is built from 16 residues. Germline V gene lookup returns CDR1 SGDLS and CDR2 YYNGEE. The CDR3 protein is CASSVRERVANSPLHF. Written as DNA, the CDR3 is TGTGCCAGCAGCGTCCGGGAGAGGGTGGCAAATTCACCCCTCCACTTT.

As to this clone: Other DNA sequences in this specimen translate into the identical CDR3. This chain uses TRBV19 with TRBJ2-1; 9 nucleotides agree with TRBD2. V was clipped by 5 bases and J by 6 bases; unmatched bases: 11. The CDR3 contains 16 residues. CDR1 and CDR2 (germline): LNHDA, SQIVND (reference sequence). CDR3 bases: TGTGCCAGTAGTTTCTTGGCGGGAGGGCTTTTCAATGAGCAGTTCTTC. Amino acids: CASSFLAGGLFNEQFF.

The V and J genes are TRBV4-1 and TRBJ1-2; D uncertain. The CDR3 runs 16 residues. V lost 0 bases and J 0 bases, leaving 11 bases between the germline ends. Germline V CDR1 and CDR2: MGHRA, YSYEKL. CDR3 sequence: CASSQEVQIANYGYTF. The CDR3 coding sequence is TGCGCCAGCAGCCAAGAAGTCCAGATCGCTAACTATGGCTACACCTTC.

The sample holds a few counts of this clone. The CDR3 sequence: CASSPVVTADTQYF. The CDR3 bases are TGTGCCAGCAGCCCTGTAGTTACAGCAGATACGCAGTATTTT. The J gene is TRBJ2-3, the V gene TRBV5-4, with no clear D. Germline assignment: CDR1 SGHNT and CDR2 YYREEE (reference sequence). CDR3 size: 14 residues. V lost 4 bases and J lost 4, with 13 bases in between.

The V gene is TRBV9, the J gene TRBJ2-2, with D perhaps TRBD1 (6 bases). This CDR3 spans 16 amino acids. CDR1 and CDR2 from the germline V gene are SGDLS and YYNGEE. V was trimmed by 0 bases and J by 4 bases, leaving 13 bases between them. DNA for the CDR3: TGTGCCAGCAGCGTAGAGGTAGGGGGTATCACCGGGGAGCTGTTTTTT. This encodes CASSVEVGGITGELFF.

V gene TRBV25-1 combines with J gene TRBJ1-4, with 8 nucleotides matching TRBD1. Per germline, CDR1 MGHDK and CDR2 SYGVNS. The CDR3 totals 15 residues. V shed 1 base, J shed 12 bases, and the junction held 10 bases outside the gene matches. The DNA of the CDR3 is TGTGCCAGCAGTGAATTGGGACAGGCTAATCAGGAACTGTTTTTT. Amino acids: CASSELGQANQELFF. Supplemented by reference TRBV25-1 and TRBJ1-4, the full variable domain reads EADIYQTPRYLVIGTGKKITLECSQTMGHDKMYWYQQDPGMELHLIHYSYGVNSTEKGDLSSESTVSRIRTEHFPLTLESARPSHTSQYLCASSELGQANQELFFGSGTQLSVL.

This rearrangement joins TRBV2 to TRBJ1-2; TRBD1 is a possible D gene (5 bases). This CDR3 region has 16 residues. Germline loops: CDR1 SNHLY, CDR2 FYNNEI. Trimming left V 6 bases short and J 1 base short, with 18 bases between. CDR3 nucleotides: TGTGCCAGCAGCCCTGGTGGACTACAGGTTAACTATGGCTACACCTTC. Encoded protein: CASSPGGLQVNYGYTF. The whole variable domain, filled in from reference TRBV2 and TRBJ1-2, reads EPEVTQTPSHQVTQMGQEVILRCVPISNHLYFYWYRQILGQKVEFLVSFYNNEISEKSEIFDDQFSVERPDGSNFTLKIRSTKLEDSAMYFCASSPGGLQVNYGYTFGSGTRLTVV.

V gene TRBV5-4 combines with J gene TRBJ2-3, with 7 bases lining up with TRBD1. The CDR3 covers 14 residues. Germline-derived CDR1 and CDR2 are SGHNT and YYREEE (reference sequence). Trimming removed 4 bases from V and 1 base from J; junction bases left unmatched: 3. CDR3 nucleotide sequence: TGTGCCAGCAGCCCGGGACAGCGCACAGATACGCAGTATTTT. This gives the protein CASSPGQRTDTQYF.

The rearrangement uses TRBV5-6 and TRBJ2-1; possibly TRBD1 for D (6 bases). CDR3 length equals 13 residues. V lost 4 bases and J 4 bases, leaving 9 bases between the germline ends. The germline gives CDR1 SGHDT, CDR2 YYEEEE. CDR3 nucleotide sequence: TGTGCCAGCAGCACACAGGGTTACAATGAGCAGTTCTTC. Its translation: CASSTQGYNEQFF.

The DNA for the CDR3 is TGTGCCAGCAGCTTAGGGGCTAGCGGGAGATATAATGAGCAGTTCTTC. It specifies CASSLGASGRYNEQFF. The chain joins TRBV7-7 to TRBJ2-1; 10 nucleotides align to TRBD2. The CDR3 covers 16 residues. Germline V gene data show CDR1 as SSHAT and CDR2 as FNYEAQ (reference sequence). V was clipped by 1 base and J by 7 bases; unmatched bases: 7.

The chain carries TRBV6-5 and TRBJ1-3; no clear D. CDR1 MNHEY and CDR2 SVGAGI come from the germline V gene. V lost 7 bases, J lost 4 bases, and 14 bases lay in between. This CDR3 has 14 amino acids. CDR3: CASTPPGGGNTIYF. CDR3 DNA: TGTGCCAGCACCCCCCCGGGTGGCGGAAACACCATATATTTT.

The CDR3 spells CASSQERTSGTVEQYF. The CDR3 region has the DNA TGCGCCAGCAGCCAAGAGAGGACTAGCGGCACGGTCGAGCAGTACTTC. The rearrangement joins TRBV4-3 to TRBJ2-7; TRBD2 agrees at 10 bases. CDR1 LGHNA and CDR2 YSLEER come from the germline V gene. V trimming: 0 bases; J trimming: 6 bases; junction bases outside the gene matches: 8. This CDR3 has 16 residues.

This clone was recorded once. The chain combines TRBV27 with TRBJ1-3; 10 nucleotides align to TRBD1. Germline V gene data show CDR1 as MNHEY and CDR2 as SMNVEV (reference sequence). The ends lost 5 bases at V and 10 bases at J; junction bases unmatched: 11. This CDR3 region has 15 residues. As DNA, the CDR3 is TGTGCCAGCAGTCCCCAGACAGGGGGCGCGGGGACCATATATTTT. Translated: CASSPQTGGAGTIYF.

The chain couples TRBV28 to TRBJ1-2, with 7 bases aligning to TRBD1. V trimming: 6 bases; J trimming: 4 bases; junction bases outside the gene matches: 17. The CDR3 runs 17 residues. CDR1 is MDHEN and CDR2 is SYDVKM in the germline V gene. DNA of the CDR3: TGTGCCAGCAGCCCGCATACAAAGAGAGGGGGCAGCTATGGCTACACCTTC. Protein sequence: CASSPHTKRGGSYGYTF.

The chain is built from TRBV27 and TRBJ2-7, with 9 bases aligning to TRBD1. After removal of 5 bases from V and 3 bases from J, the junction contained 11 bases not matched to a gene. The CDR3 runs to 16 residues. CDR1 MNHEY and CDR2 SMNVEV come from the germline V gene (reference sequence). CDR3 region: CASSANRGRADYEQYF. The CDR3 nucleotides are TGTGCCAGCAGTGCCAACAGGGGGCGAGCGGACTACGAGCAGTACTTC.

The chain links TRBV30 to TRBJ1-1; the D gene is possibly TRBD1 (5 bases). V shed 1 base and J shed 8 bases, with 14 bases lying between them. The CDR3 has 13 amino acids. Germline V CDR1 and CDR2: GTSNPN, SVGIG (reference sequence). The DNA of the CDR3 is TGTGCCTGGAGTGAGTCTGGAAAGGGGGAAGCTTTCTTT. This codes for CAWSESGKGEAFF.

The chain employs TRBV1 and TRBJ2-7; the D call in the table, TRBD2, was not verified against the DNA. TRBV1 counts as a pseudogene. This CDR3 spans 18 amino acids. The CDR3 sequence is CTSSRGTSGKGGTYEQYF. The DNA for the CDR3 is TGCACCAGCAGCCGGGGGACTAGCGGAAAGGGGGGGACCTACGAGCAGTACTTC.

The chain joins TRBV2 to TRBJ2-2; D is uncertain. The germline V gene encodes CDR1 SNHLY and CDR2 FYNNEI. V shed 2 bases and J shed 1 base, with 8 bases lying between them. The CDR3 contains 15 residues. The CDR3 sequence: CASSEFGENTGELFF. The CDR3 nucleotides read TGTGCCAGCAGTGAATTTGGAGAGAACACCGGGGAGCTGTTTTTT.

The rearrangement uses TRBV27 and TRBJ1-1, with D unresolved. Trimming stripped 10 bases from V and 0 bases from J, with 18 bases between. The CDR3 sequence is 15 residues long. Germline CDR1 MNHEY, CDR2 SMNVEV (reference sequence). CDR3 protein: CATTESADMNTEAFF. Written as DNA, the CDR3 is TGTGCCACCACCGAATCGGCGGATATGAACACTGAAGCTTTCTTT.

The chain carries TRBV15 and TRBJ2-7, with D perhaps matching TRBD2 (5 bases). The germline V gene has CDR1 LNHNV and CDR2 YYDKDF (reference sequence). The CDR3 extends over 13 amino acids. V was pared by 0 bases and J by 6 bases, with 9 bases between. The CDR3 reads CATSRDPGGEQYF. Here the CDR3 DNA reads TGTGCCACCAGCAGAGATCCCGGAGGCGAGCAGTACTTC. Drawing the rest from reference TRBV15 and TRBJ2-7, the complete variable domain is DAMVIQNPRYQVTQFGKPVTLSCSQTLNHNVMYWYQQKSSQAPKLLFHYYDKDFNNEADTPDNFQSRRPNTSFCFLDIRSPGLGDTAMYLCATSRDPGGEQYFGPGTRLTVT.

V gene TRBV14 combines with J gene TRBJ2-7; D may be TRBD1 (5 bases). The CDR3 is 15 residues long. Trimming left V 1 base short and J 5 bases short, with 15 bases between. Germline V gives CDR1 SGHDN, CDR2 FVKESK. The CDR3 protein is CASSQVQGFWNEQYF. Written as DNA, the CDR3 is TGTGCCAGCAGCCAAGTGCAGGGCTTTTGGAACGAGCAGTACTTC.

V usage is TRBV6-1 and J usage is TRBJ2-4; D call uncertain. V lost 3 bases, J lost 0 bases, and 9 bases lay in between. Germline values: CDR1 MNHNS, CDR2 SASEGT. The CDR3 extends over 15 amino acids. CDR3 nucleotide sequence: TGTGCCAGCAGTGAGTTGGAGCTAGCCAAAAACATTCAGTACTTC. This gives the protein CASSELELAKNIQYF.

V and J are TRBV21-1 and TRBJ2-7; the D segment call TRBD1 is taken from the table without a DNA check. TRBV21-1 represents a pseudogene. The CDR3 is 13 residues long. The CDR3 spells CASRAPLRGEQYF. CDR3 in DNA: TGTGCCAGCAGGGCGCCTCTCAGGGGCGAGCAGTACTTC.

This chain links TRBV27 with TRBJ1-2; TRBD1 is a possible D gene (6 bases). The CDR3 length is 14 residues. The V and J ends lost 7 bases and 4 bases respectively, with 16 bases between them. Germline CDR1 MNHEY, CDR2 SMNVEV (reference sequence). CDR3 region: CASTRAGAVYGYTF. The CDR3 DNA reads as TGTGCCAGCACTCGGGCAGGGGCGGTCTATGGCTACACCTTC.

The chain couples TRBV5-1 to TRBJ2-7; TRBD1 aligns across 11 bases. The CDR3 consists of 13 residues. V shed 5 bases and J 9 bases; nucleotides not matched to a gene: 7. Germline lookup yields CDR1 SGHRS and CDR2 YFSETQ. CDR3 sequence: CASRPRTGGGQYF. The CDR3 bases are TGCGCCAGCAGACCGAGGACAGGGGGCGGGCAGTACTTC.

The chain recombines TRBV9 with TRBJ2-7; D unclear. CDR3 length: 13 residues. The germline V gene encodes CDR1 SGDLS and CDR2 YYNGEE. V lost 0 bases and J lost 1, with 5 bases in between. CDR3 in amino acids: CASSVDGSYEQYF. The CDR3, as DNA: TGTGCCAGCAGCGTAGACGGGTCCTACGAGCAGTACTTC.

In the case of this clone: The identical CDR3 is also encoded by other nucleotide sequences in the sample. The J gene is TRBJ2-7, the V gene TRBV20-1; D gene ambiguous. The CDR3 runs to 11 residues. The V end lost 3 bases, the J end lost 1 base, and 4 bases lay between the germline ends. Germline CDR1 reads DFQATT; CDR2 reads SNEGSKA (reference sequence). The chain's CDR3 is CSASLSYEQYF. CDR3 DNA sequence: TGCAGTGCTAGTCTTTCCTACGAGCAGTACTTC.

The chain combines TRBV4-2 with TRBJ2-5; D possibly corresponds to TRBD1 (6 bases). From germline, CDR1 is LGHNA and CDR2 YNFKEQ. The CDR3 has 14 residues. Trimming took 4 bases from V and 3 from J, leaving 12 bases between them. CDR3 in amino acids: CASSPLGQKETQYF. In nucleotides, the CDR3 is TGTGCCAGCAGCCCTCTCGGACAGAAAGAGACCCAGTACTTC.

J is TRBJ1-6 and V is TRBV7-6; 9 bases agree with TRBD1. Germline values: CDR1 SGHVS, CDR2 FNYEAQ. CDR3 length: 17 amino acids. Trimming cost V 5 bases and J 8 bases; bases outside gene matches: 13. CDR3 in amino acids: CASSASGQGLKDSPLHF. As DNA, the CDR3 is TGTGCCAGCAGCGCATCGGGACAGGGATTAAAGGATTCACCCCTCCACTTT.